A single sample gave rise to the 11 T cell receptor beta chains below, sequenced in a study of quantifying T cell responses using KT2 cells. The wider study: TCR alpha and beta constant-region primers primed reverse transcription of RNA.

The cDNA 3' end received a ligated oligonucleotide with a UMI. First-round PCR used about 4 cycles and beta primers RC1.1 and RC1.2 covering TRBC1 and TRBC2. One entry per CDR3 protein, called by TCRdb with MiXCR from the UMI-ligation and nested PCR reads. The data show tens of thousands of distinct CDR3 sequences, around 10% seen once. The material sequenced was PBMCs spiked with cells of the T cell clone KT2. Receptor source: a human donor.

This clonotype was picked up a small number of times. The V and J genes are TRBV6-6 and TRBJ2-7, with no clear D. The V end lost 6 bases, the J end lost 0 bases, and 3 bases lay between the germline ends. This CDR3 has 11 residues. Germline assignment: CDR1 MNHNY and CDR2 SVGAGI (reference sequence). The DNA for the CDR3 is TGTGCCAGCAGGAACTCCTACGAGCAGTACTTC. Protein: CASRNSYEQYF.

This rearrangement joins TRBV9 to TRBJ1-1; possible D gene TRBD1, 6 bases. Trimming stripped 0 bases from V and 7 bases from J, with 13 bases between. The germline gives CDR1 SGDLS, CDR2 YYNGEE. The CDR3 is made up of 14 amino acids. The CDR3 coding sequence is TGTGCCAGCAGCGTAGGGACAGCGGGAGGTGAAGCTTTCTTT. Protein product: CASSVGTAGGEAFF.

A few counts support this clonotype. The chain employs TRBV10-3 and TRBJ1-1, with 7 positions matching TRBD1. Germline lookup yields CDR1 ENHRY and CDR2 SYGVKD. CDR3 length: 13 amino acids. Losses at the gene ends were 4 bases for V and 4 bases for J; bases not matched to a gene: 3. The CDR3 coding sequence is TGTGCCATCAGTGGACAGGGAAGCACTGAAGCTTTCTTT. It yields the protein CAISGQGSTEAFF.

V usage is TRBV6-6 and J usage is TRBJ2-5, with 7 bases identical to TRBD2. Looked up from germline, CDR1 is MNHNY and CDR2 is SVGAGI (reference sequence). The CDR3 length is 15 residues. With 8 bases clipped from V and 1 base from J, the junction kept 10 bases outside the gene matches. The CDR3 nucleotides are TGTGCCAGCCGTCTGGCGGGAGTCCTCCAAGAGACCCAGTACTTC. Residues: CASRLAGVLQETQYF.

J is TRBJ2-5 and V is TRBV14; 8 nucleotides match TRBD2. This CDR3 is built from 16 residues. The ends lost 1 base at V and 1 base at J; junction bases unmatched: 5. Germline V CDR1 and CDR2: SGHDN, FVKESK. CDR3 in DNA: TGTGCCAGCAGCCAAGGTCTAGCGGGCGGCCAAGAGACCCAGTACTTC. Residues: CASSQGLAGGQETQYF.

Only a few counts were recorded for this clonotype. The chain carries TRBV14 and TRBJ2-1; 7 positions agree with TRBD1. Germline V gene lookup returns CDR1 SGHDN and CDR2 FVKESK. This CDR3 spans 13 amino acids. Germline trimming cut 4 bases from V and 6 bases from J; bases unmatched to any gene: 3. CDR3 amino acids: CASSRWTGNEQFF. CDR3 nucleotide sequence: TGTGCCAGCAGCCGATGGACAGGCAATGAGCAGTTCTTC. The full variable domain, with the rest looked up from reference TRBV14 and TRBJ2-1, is EAGVTQFPSHSVIEKGQTVTLRCDPISGHDNLYWYRRVMGKEIKFLLHFVKESKQDESGMPNNRFLAERTGGTYSTLKVQPAELEDSGVYFCASSRWTGNEQFFGPGTRLTVL.

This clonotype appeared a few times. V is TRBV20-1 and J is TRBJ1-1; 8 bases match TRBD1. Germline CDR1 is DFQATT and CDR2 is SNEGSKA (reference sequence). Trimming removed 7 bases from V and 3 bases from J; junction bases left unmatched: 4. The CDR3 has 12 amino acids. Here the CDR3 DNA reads TGCAGTGTTTCACAGGGGGACACTGAAGCTTTCTTT. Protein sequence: CSVSQGDTEAFF.

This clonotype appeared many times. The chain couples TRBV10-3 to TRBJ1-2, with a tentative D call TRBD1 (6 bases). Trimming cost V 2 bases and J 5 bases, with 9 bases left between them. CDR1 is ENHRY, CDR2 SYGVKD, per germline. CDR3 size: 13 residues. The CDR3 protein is CAISEGQSYGYTF. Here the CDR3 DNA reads TGTGCCATCAGTGAGGGACAGAGTTATGGCTACACCTTC.

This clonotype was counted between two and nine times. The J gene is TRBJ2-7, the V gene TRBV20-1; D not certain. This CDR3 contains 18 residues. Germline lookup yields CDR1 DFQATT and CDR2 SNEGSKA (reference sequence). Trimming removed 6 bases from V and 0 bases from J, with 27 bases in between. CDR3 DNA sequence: TGCAGTGCCCCCGAGCTAGTCCCTATGGGTGTTAACTCCTACGAGCAGTACTTC. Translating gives CSAPELVPMGVNSYEQYF.

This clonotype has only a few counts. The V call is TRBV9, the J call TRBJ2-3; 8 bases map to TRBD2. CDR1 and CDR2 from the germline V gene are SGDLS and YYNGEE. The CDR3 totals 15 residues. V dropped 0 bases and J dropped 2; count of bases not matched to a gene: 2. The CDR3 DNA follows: TGTGCCAGCAGCGTAGGGACTAGCTTCACAGATACGCAGTATTTT. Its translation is CASSVGTSFTDTQYF.

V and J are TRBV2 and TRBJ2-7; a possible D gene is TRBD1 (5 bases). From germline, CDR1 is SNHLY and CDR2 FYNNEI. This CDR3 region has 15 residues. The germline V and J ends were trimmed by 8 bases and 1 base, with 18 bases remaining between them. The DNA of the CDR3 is TGTGCCAGCTGTATGATGGGGCAGGGTTCCTACGAGCAGTACTTC. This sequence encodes CASCMMGQGSYEQYF.